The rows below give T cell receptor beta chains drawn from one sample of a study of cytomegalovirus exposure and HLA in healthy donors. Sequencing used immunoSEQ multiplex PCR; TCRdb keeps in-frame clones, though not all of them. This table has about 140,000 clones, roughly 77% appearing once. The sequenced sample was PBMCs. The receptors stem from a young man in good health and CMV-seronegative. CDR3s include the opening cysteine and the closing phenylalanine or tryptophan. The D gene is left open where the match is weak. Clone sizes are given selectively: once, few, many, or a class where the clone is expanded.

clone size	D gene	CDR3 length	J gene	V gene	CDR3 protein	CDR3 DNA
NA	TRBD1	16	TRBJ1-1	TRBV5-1	CASSLGWDRMNTEAFF	TGCGCCAGCAGCTTGGGATGGGACAGGATGAACACTGAAGCTTTCTTT
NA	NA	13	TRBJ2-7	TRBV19	CASSIRQGYEQYF	TGTGCCAGTAGTATTCGGCAGGGCTACGAGCAGTACTTC
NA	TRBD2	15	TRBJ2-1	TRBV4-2	CASSPGTSGDNEQFF	TGTGCCAGCAGCCCGGGGACTAGCGGGGACAATGAGCAGTTCTTC
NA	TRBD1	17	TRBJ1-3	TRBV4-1	CASSQQARGDSGNTIYF	TGCGCCAGCAGCCAACAAGCCAGGGGGGACTCTGGAAACACCATATATTTT
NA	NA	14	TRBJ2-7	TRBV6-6	CASSYTQGSYEQYF	TGTGCCAGCAGTTACACACAGGGTTCCTACGAGCAGTACTTC
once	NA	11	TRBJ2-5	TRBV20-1	CSALRIETQYF	TGCAGTGCCCTCCGTATTGAGACCCAGTACTTC
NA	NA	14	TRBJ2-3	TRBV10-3	CAISLQASTDTQYF	TGTGCCATCTCCCTCCAGGCCTCCACAGATACGCAGTATTTT
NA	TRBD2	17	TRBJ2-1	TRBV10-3	CAISDYGASGSVNEQFF	TGTGCCATCAGTGATTATGGGGCTAGCGGGAGTGTTAATGAGCAGTTCTTC
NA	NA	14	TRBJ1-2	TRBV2	CASSADTTNYGYTF	TGTGCCAGCAGTGCCGATACAACCAACTATGGCTACACCTTC
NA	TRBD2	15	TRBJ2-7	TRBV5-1	CASSLETSGGYEQYF	TGCGCCAGCAGCTTAGAGACTAGCGGGGGCTACGAGCAGTACTTC
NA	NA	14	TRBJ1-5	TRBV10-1	CASSELETFQPQHF	TGCGCCAGCAGTGAGCTAGAAACTTTTCAGCCCCAGCATTTT
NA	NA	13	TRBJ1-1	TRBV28	CASSLSRHPKAFF	TGTGCCAGCAGTTTATCACGACACCCGAAAGCTTTCTTT
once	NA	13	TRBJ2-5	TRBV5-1	CASSFRRYETQYF	TGCGCCAGCAGCTTTAGGCGGTACGAGACCCAGTACTTC
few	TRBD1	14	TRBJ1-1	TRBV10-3	CAISEPDRDTEAFF	TGTGCCATCAGTGAGCCCGACAGGGACACTGAAGCTTTCTTT
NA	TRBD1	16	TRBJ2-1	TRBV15	CATSRVGDRVYNEQFF	TGTGCCACCAGCAGAGTGGGGGACAGGGTTTACAATGAGCAGTTCTTC
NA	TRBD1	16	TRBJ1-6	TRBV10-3	CAIGRSTGGNNSPLHF	TGTGCCATCGGAAGGTCAACAGGGGGAAATAATTCACCCCTCCACTTT
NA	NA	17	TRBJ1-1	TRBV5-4	CASSSDGLTTLSTEAFF	TGTGCCAGCAGCTCGGACGGCCTGACTACCTTGAGCACTGAAGCTTTCTTT
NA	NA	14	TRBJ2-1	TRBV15	CATSIRGPHNEQFF	TGTGCCACCAGCATTAGAGGTCCTCACAATGAGCAGTTCTTC
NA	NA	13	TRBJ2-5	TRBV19	CASGTGRRETQYF	TGTGCCAGTGGAACAGGGCGGCGAGAGACCCAGTACTTC
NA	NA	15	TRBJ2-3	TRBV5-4	CASSPSGTLIDTQYF	TGTGCCAGCAGCCCCAGCGGGACACTCATCGATACGCAGTATTTT
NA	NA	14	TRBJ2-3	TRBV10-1	CASSETLHTDTQYF	TGCGCCAGCAGTGAGACGTTACACACAGATACGCAGTATTTT
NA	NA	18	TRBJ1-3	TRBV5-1	CASSLGGAHIRSGNTIYF	TGCGCCAGCAGCTTGGGGGGAGCACACATCCGCTCTGGAAACACCATATATTTT
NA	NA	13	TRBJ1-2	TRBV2	CASSPGQTYGYTF	TGTGCCAGCAGTCCCGGACAGACCTATGGCTACACCTTC
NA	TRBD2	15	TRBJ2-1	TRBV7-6	CASSLEAGGLNEQFF	TGTGCCAGCAGCTTAGAAGCGGGAGGGTTGAATGAGCAGTTCTTC
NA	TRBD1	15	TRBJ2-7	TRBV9	CASSPHSGQAYEQYF	TGTGCCAGCAGCCCTCATTCGGGACAGGCCTACGAGCAGTACTTC
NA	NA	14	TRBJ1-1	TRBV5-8	CASSLIGRNTEAFF	TGTGCCAGCAGCTTGATCGGGAGAAACACTGAAGCTTTCTTT
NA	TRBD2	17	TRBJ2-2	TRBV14	CASSQDPAGGFTGELFF	TGTGCCAGCAGCCAAGATCCAGCGGGAGGGTTCACCGGGGAGCTGTTTTTT